Reported below is one T cell receptor beta chain. No cognate antigen has been identified for it. The record has no base qualities; no much larger clone is one base away. Each clonotype received, on average, around 10x coverage in deep resolution sequencing performed on a MiSeq, where the target depth lay between 1 in 1 million and 1 in 200,000 T cells. The immunoSEQ hsTCRB Kit was used to generate the TCR beta libraries. In the authors' own workflow: The data were analyzed with ImmunoSEQ Analyzer and ImmunoSEQ Data Assistant, and V, D and J gene assignments followed IMGT definitions. Clonality was computed as one minus normalized Shannon entropy of productive rearrangement frequencies, ranging from 0 to 1. Public clonotype analysis was restricted to overrepresented clonotypes comprising at least 0.05% of each patient's repertoire. Repertoires from 10 to 15 age-matched healthy donors in immuneACCESS were used as clonality controls. Imported from immuneACCESS, the table was reduced by TCRdb to in-frame sequences with V and J called. These copies leave out some clones; in studies compared against another copy, an unresolved V gene accounts for under half, and the cause of the remainder is not known. The DNA was the basis for D and trimming; V, J and clone size are from that table. The sample table lists 110,000 to 150,000 clones, about 80% of them with a count of one. Together, the top ten hold about 4.7% of the sample.

At the junction V is shortened by 7 bases and J by 5 bases; bases outside the gene matches: 8. From its cysteine to its phenylalanine, the CDR3 spans 15 amino acids. This entry keeps only the CDR3 DNA: 45 bases, framed from base 1. CDR1 and CDR2 are drawn from the germline V gene (reference sequence): LNHDA, SQIVND. What this sample's time point label stands for: 24 months on ibrutinib. For TCR beta library preparation, approximately 2 micrograms of genomic DNA were isolated from cryopreserved PBMCs. Longitudinal blood samples from CLL patients on ibrutinib monotherapy were analyzed using high-throughput TCR beta sequencing. The patients took part in an open-label, single-center phase 2 trial of ibrutinib monotherapy. The sample originates from a study of cytotoxic CD8 clonotypes in ibrutinib-treated CLL (dated by TCRdb to about 2021). In terms of the full investigation: The cohort was composed of about 10 relapsed/refractory and around 14 treatment-naive patients; IGHV unmutated status was identified in 17 patients. Partial responses were observed in about 24 patients and complete responses in 2; after a median follow-up of around 68 months, remission was maintained in around 14 patients and progression was observed in roughly 12. Response samples were taken after a median of 12 months on treatment, ranging from roughly 6 to 36 months. Samples averaged roughly 260,000 productive templates and tens of thousands of productive rearrangements. Longitudinal samples were available for about 30% of the roughly 90 trial participants. Cryopreserved peripheral blood mononuclear cells were obtained before treatment, at response, and at either sustained remission or disease progression. Every remission and progressive disease sample was obtained while ibrutinib was still being received by the patients.

General conclusions and limits of the study: Sampling times were not matched between sustained-remission and progressing patients, and lymph node repertoires were not studied. Baseline clonality was found to be higher than that of age-matched healthy donors and was strongly correlated with circulating CD8+ T-cell counts. Clonality increased at ibrutinib response, stayed stable in sustained remission, and fell back toward baseline at progression. Public clonotypes were rare and either shrank or stayed stable during treatment, and the rise in clonality at ibrutinib response reflected expansion of private clonotypes.

The source is a human donor with chronic lymphocytic leukemia. The chain is made from TRBV19 and TRBJ2-1; 10 nucleotides in the junction match TRBD1. The source material was PBMCs, sampled after 24 months of ibrutinib treatment. The nucleotide sequence is given as TGTGCCAGTACCTCGAGGGGGACAGGGGACAATGAGCAGTTCTTC. The encoded protein is CASTSRGTGDNEQFF.